Detailed here is one T cell receptor beta chain. The data originate from a study of control samples from healthy donors and cancer patients. Data came from immunoSEQ multiplex PCR; TCRdb stores just in-frame clones and leaves some out. The data contain some 45,000 clones, more than 85% of them singletons. After removal of 3 bases from V and 4 bases from J, the junction contained 5 bases not matched to a gene. Germline assignment: CDR1 SEHNR and CDR2 FQNEAQ (reference sequence). This CDR3 has 14 residues. The origin of this receptor is a middle-aged woman with head and neck cancer. V and J are TRBV7-9 and TRBJ1-1; 7 positions agree with TRBD1. The sequenced material came from PBMCs. The CDR3 nucleotides read TGTGCCAGCAGCTTGGCCGGGACAGTCACTGAAGCTTTCTTT. Translating gives CASSLAGTVTEAFF. Looking up the rest from reference TRBV7-9 and TRBJ1-1 gives the full variable domain: DTGVSQNPRHKITKRGQNVTFRCDPISEHNRLYWYRQTLGQGPEFLTYFQNEAQLEKSRLLSDRFSAERPKGSFSTLEIQRTEQGDSAMYLCASSLAGTVTEAFFGQGTRLTVV.